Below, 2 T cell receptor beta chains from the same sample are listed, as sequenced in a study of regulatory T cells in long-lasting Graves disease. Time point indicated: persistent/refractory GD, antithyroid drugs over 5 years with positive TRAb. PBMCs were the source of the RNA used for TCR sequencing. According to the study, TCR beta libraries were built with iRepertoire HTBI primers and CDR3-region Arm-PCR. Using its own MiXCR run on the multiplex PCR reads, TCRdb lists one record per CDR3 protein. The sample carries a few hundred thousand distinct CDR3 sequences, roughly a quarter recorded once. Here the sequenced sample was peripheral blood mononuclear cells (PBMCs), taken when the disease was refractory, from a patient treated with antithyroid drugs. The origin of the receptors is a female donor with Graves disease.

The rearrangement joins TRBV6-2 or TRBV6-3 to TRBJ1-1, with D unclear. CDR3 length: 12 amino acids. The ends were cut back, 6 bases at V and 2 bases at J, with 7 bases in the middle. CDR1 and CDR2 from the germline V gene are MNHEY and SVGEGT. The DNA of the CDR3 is TGTGCCAGCAGGCTTAGAAACACTGAAGCTTTCTTT. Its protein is CASRLRNTEAFF.

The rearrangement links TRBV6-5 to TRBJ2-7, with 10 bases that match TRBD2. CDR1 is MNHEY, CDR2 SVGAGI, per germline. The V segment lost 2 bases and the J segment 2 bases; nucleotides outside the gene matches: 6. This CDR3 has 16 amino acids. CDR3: CASSYLAGALTYEQYF. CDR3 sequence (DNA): TGTGCCAGCAGTTACCTAGCGGGAGCCCTTACCTACGAGCAGTACTTC.